Listed below are T cell receptor beta chains from one sample, sequenced in a study of cytomegalovirus exposure and HLA in healthy donors. Some clones are missing from TCRdb's copy, which holds only in-frame ones; the method was immunoSEQ multiplex PCR. The sample lists about 150,000 clones; approximately 82% were seen once. Material for sequencing was PBMCs. The receptors were sampled from a woman aged 45 to 65 in good health and CMV-seropositive. Each CDR3 is given with its conserved first and last residue. The D gene is left open where the match is weak. Clone size appears in some rows only: once, few, many, or a class for an expanded clone.

j_call: TRBJ2-7; clone_size: -; d_call: TRBD2; cdr3_length: 15; v_call: TRBV7-2; cdr3_nt: TGTGCCAGCAGCTTAGAATCGGGGGGGCCGAGAGAGCAGTACTTC; cdr3_aa: CASSLESGGPREQYF
j_call: TRBJ1-1; clone_size: -; d_call: -; cdr3_length: 14; v_call: TRBV5-1; cdr3_nt: TGCGCCAGCAGCTTGGCCGGCGGATATTCGGGAGCTTTCTTT; cdr3_aa: CASSLAGGYSGAFF
j_call: TRBJ1-1; clone_size: few; d_call: TRBD1; cdr3_length: 16; v_call: TRBV5-8; cdr3_nt: TGTGCCAGCAGCACTGACAGGGGGGACCTGAACACTGAAGCTTTCTTT; cdr3_aa: CASSTDRGDLNTEAFF
j_call: TRBJ1-4; clone_size: once; d_call: TRBD1; cdr3_length: 14; v_call: TRBV6-5; cdr3_nt: TGTGCCAGCAGTTTAGACAGGGGAGCTGAAAAACTGTTTTTT; cdr3_aa: CASSLDRGAEKLFF
j_call: TRBJ2-3; clone_size: -; d_call: TRBD1; cdr3_length: 14; v_call: TRBV9; cdr3_nt: TGTGCCAGCAGCGACGCACAGGGGGTAGATACGCAGTATTTT; cdr3_aa: CASSDAQGVDTQYF
j_call: TRBJ2-7; clone_size: -; d_call: TRBD2; cdr3_length: 15; v_call: TRBV11-2; cdr3_nt: TGTGCCAGCAGCTTAACACTAGCGGACCTTGGGGAGCAGTACTTC; cdr3_aa: CASSLTLADLGEQYF
j_call: TRBJ2-7; clone_size: few; d_call: -; cdr3_length: 16; v_call: TRBV5-8; cdr3_nt: TGTGCCAGCAGCCTCACTCAACGACTCGGGTCCTACGAGCAGTACTTC; cdr3_aa: CASSLTQRLGSYEQYF
j_call: TRBJ1-5; clone_size: -; d_call: TRBD1; cdr3_length: 14; v_call: TRBV7-2; cdr3_nt: TGTGCCAGCAGCCAGGGACAGGCTTATCAGCCCCAGCATTTT; cdr3_aa: CASSQGQAYQPQHF
j_call: TRBJ1-2; clone_size: -; d_call: -; cdr3_length: 11; v_call: TRBV7-9; cdr3_nt: TGTTCCGTGCCGAGGATCTATGGCTACACCTTC; cdr3_aa: CSVPRIYGYTF
j_call: TRBJ2-7; clone_size: -; d_call: TRBD1; cdr3_length: 15; v_call: TRBV7-9; cdr3_nt: TGTGCCAGCAGCCATCCGGGACAGGGTTTCTACGAGCAGTACTTC; cdr3_aa: CASSHPGQGFYEQYF
j_call: TRBJ2-7; clone_size: -; d_call: -; cdr3_length: 13; v_call: TRBV6-5; cdr3_nt: TGTGCCAGTGTCAGGGATTCTTCCTACGAGCAGTACTTC; cdr3_aa: CASVRDSSYEQYF
j_call: TRBJ1-2; clone_size: few; d_call: -; cdr3_length: 14; v_call: TRBV5-1; cdr3_nt: TGCGCCAGCAGCTTGACCCAGGCGACCTATGGCTACACCTTC; cdr3_aa: CASSLTQATYGYTF
j_call: TRBJ2-7; clone_size: -; d_call: -; cdr3_length: 14; v_call: TRBV29-1; cdr3_nt: TGCAGCGTTGAAGCCGGGACATCATCCTACGAGCAGTACTTC; cdr3_aa: CSVEAGTSSYEQYF
j_call: TRBJ1-1; clone_size: once; d_call: TRBD1; cdr3_length: 15; v_call: TRBV7-8; cdr3_nt: TGTGCCAGCAGCCCGTCGGGACAGCGGAACACTGAAGCTTTCTTT; cdr3_aa: CASSPSGQRNTEAFF
j_call: TRBJ1-5; clone_size: once; d_call: -; cdr3_length: 14; v_call: TRBV28; cdr3_nt: TGTGCCAGCAGTTTAATCCAGGGGACTCAGCCCCAGCATTTT; cdr3_aa: CASSLIQGTQPQHF
j_call: TRBJ2-3; clone_size: -; d_call: TRBD2; cdr3_length: 16; v_call: TRBV7-9; cdr3_nt: TGTGCCAGCAGCTCCTGGCTGAGCGGGGGGACAGATACGCAGTATTTT; cdr3_aa: CASSSWLSGGTDTQYF
j_call: TRBJ2-6; clone_size: -; d_call: -; cdr3_length: 15; v_call: TRBV18; cdr3_nt: TGTGCCAGCTCATTCCAGGGATCTGGGGCCAACGTCCTGACTTTC; cdr3_aa: CASSFQGSGANVLTF
j_call: TRBJ2-1; clone_size: -; d_call: TRBD1; cdr3_length: 12; v_call: TRBV12-5; cdr3_nt: TGTGCTAGTGGTTTCAACAGGGGGGAGCAGTTCTTC; cdr3_aa: CASGFNRGEQFF
j_call: TRBJ2-2; clone_size: once; d_call: TRBD1; cdr3_length: 16; v_call: TRBV11-2; cdr3_nt: TGTGCCAGCAGCCACCGGGACAGGGTGTCCACCGGGGAGCTGTTTTTT; cdr3_aa: CASSHRDRVSTGELFF
j_call: TRBJ1-5; clone_size: -; d_call: -; cdr3_length: 15; v_call: TRBV9; cdr3_nt: TGTGCCAGCAGCGTAGAAGGGGTAAGCAATCAGCCCCAGCATTTT; cdr3_aa: CASSVEGVSNQPQHF
j_call: TRBJ2-1; clone_size: -; d_call: TRBD2; cdr3_length: 14; v_call: TRBV13; cdr3_nt: TGTGCCAGCAGCCACGGACTAGCGGACAATGAGCAGTTCTTC; cdr3_aa: CASSHGLADNEQFF
j_call: TRBJ1-6; clone_size: -; d_call: -; cdr3_length: 15; v_call: TRBV30; cdr3_nt: TGTGCCTGGAGAATCGGCCAGGGCGCCTCTTCACCCCTCCACTTT; cdr3_aa: CAWRIGQGASSPLHF
j_call: TRBJ1-4; clone_size: -; d_call: TRBD1; cdr3_length: 12; v_call: TRBV29-1; cdr3_nt: TGCAGCGTTCGTACAGGGGTTGAAAAACTGTTTTTT; cdr3_aa: CSVRTGVEKLFF
j_call: TRBJ2-3; clone_size: -; d_call: -; cdr3_length: 13; v_call: TRBV30; cdr3_nt: TGTGCCTGGGGAACAGGGTGGGCAGATACGCAGTATTTT; cdr3_aa: CAWGTGWADTQYF
j_call: TRBJ1-4; clone_size: -; d_call: -; cdr3_length: 22; v_call: TRBV7-6; cdr3_nt: TGTGCCAGCAGCCCCGGAAGGGCAGGGAGGGAAAAAATTGCAGGTCTTAATGAAAAACTGTTTTTT; cdr3_aa: CASSPGRAGREKIAGLNEKLFF
j_call: TRBJ1-2; clone_size: -; d_call: -; cdr3_length: 12; v_call: TRBV29-1; cdr3_nt: TGCAGCGTTGTAGGCGGCAACTATGGCTACACCTTC; cdr3_aa: CSVVGGNYGYTF
j_call: TRBJ2-3; clone_size: -; d_call: -; cdr3_length: 14; v_call: TRBV10-2; cdr3_nt: TGCGCCAGCATGTCACTAGCTCTCACAGATACGCAGTATTTT; cdr3_aa: CASMSLALTDTQYF
j_call: TRBJ1-5; clone_size: once; d_call: TRBD1; cdr3_length: 18; v_call: TRBV23-1; cdr3_nt: TGCGCCAGCAGTCAATCGTGCCGGGACAGCACTATATGCCAGCCCCAGCATTTT; cdr3_aa: CASSQSCRDSTICQPQHF
j_call: TRBJ2-5; clone_size: once; d_call: -; cdr3_length: 14; v_call: TRBV5-8; cdr3_nt: TGTGCCAGCAGCCGCAGGGGTTTACAGGAGACCCAGTACTTC; cdr3_aa: CASSRRGLQETQYF
j_call: TRBJ1-2; clone_size: -; d_call: -; cdr3_length: 14; v_call: TRBV6-1; cdr3_nt: TGTGCCAGCAGTGAGCTAGGGCGCGGGTATGGCTACACCTTC; cdr3_aa: CASSELGRGYGYTF
j_call: TRBJ2-3; clone_size: -; d_call: TRBD2; cdr3_length: 13; v_call: TRBV27; cdr3_nt: TGTGCCAGCAGCGGGGGGTCCTTGGGAACGCAGTATTTT; cdr3_aa: CASSGGSLGTQYF
j_call: TRBJ2-7; clone_size: -; d_call: -; cdr3_length: 14; v_call: TRBV5-6; cdr3_nt: TGTGCCAGCAGCTTTCGAGGGAGGTCCTACGAGCAGTACTTC; cdr3_aa: CASSFRGRSYEQYF
j_call: TRBJ1-4; clone_size: few; d_call: TRBD1; cdr3_length: 15; v_call: TRBV5-4; cdr3_nt: TGTGCCAGCAGCCTCCGGACAGGGGGCCTTGAAAAACTGTTTTTT; cdr3_aa: CASSLRTGGLEKLFF
j_call: TRBJ2-7; clone_size: -; d_call: TRBD2; cdr3_length: 14; v_call: TRBV7-2; cdr3_nt: TGTGCCAGCAGCTTTGGTCTAGCGGGGGCCGAGCAGTACTTC; cdr3_aa: CASSFGLAGAEQYF
j_call: TRBJ2-7; clone_size: -; d_call: TRBD1; cdr3_length: 17; v_call: TRBV29-1; cdr3_nt: TGCAGCGTTGAAAGCGGACAGGGGGGTGGGGCTTCTTACGAGCAGTACTTC; cdr3_aa: CSVESGQGGGASYEQYF
j_call: TRBJ2-7; clone_size: -; d_call: TRBD1; cdr3_length: 15; v_call: TRBV5-6; cdr3_nt: TGTGCCAGCAGCATATACAGGGGAGACTCCTACGAGCAGTACTTC; cdr3_aa: CASSIYRGDSYEQYF
j_call: TRBJ1-2; clone_size: -; d_call: -; cdr3_length: 14; v_call: TRBV2; cdr3_nt: TGTGCCAGCAGTGAATACCCAGGGAACTATGGCTACACCTTC; cdr3_aa: CASSEYPGNYGYTF
j_call: TRBJ1-1; clone_size: -; d_call: TRBD1; cdr3_length: 14; v_call: TRBV19; cdr3_nt: TGTGCCAGTAGTATAAAGGGGGCGAACACTGAAGCTTTCTTT; cdr3_aa: CASSIKGANTEAFF
j_call: TRBJ1-6; clone_size: few; d_call: -; cdr3_length: 12; v_call: TRBV18; cdr3_nt: TGTGCCAGCTCCTTGGACACATCACCCCTCCACTTT; cdr3_aa: CASSLDTSPLHF
j_call: TRBJ2-7; clone_size: -; d_call: TRBD2; cdr3_length: 15; v_call: TRBV5-4; cdr3_nt: TGTGCCAGCAGCCCTCTAACTAGCGGGGGTTACGAGCAGTACTTC; cdr3_aa: CASSPLTSGGYEQYF
j_call: TRBJ1-6; clone_size: -; d_call: TRBD1; cdr3_length: 14; v_call: TRBV10-3; cdr3_nt: TGTGCCGCTGGGGACCGGGACAGGGCTTCACCCCTCCACTTT; cdr3_aa: CAAGDRDRASPLHF
j_call: TRBJ1-6; clone_size: -; d_call: TRBD1; cdr3_length: 14; v_call: TRBV27; cdr3_nt: TGTGCCAGTTCCCCGGGACAGGGCAATTCACCCCTCCACTTT; cdr3_aa: CASSPGQGNSPLHF
j_call: TRBJ1-5; clone_size: -; d_call: -; cdr3_length: 16; v_call: TRBV19; cdr3_nt: TGTGCCAGTAGTACCTTTAGGAGGGGAAGCAATCAGCCCCAGCATTTT; cdr3_aa: CASSTFRRGSNQPQHF
j_call: TRBJ2-2; clone_size: once; d_call: -; cdr3_length: 12; v_call: TRBV25-1; cdr3_nt: TGTGCCAGCGGGGGCCAGGCAGCACGGCTGTTTTTT; cdr3_aa: CASGGQAARLFF
j_call: TRBJ2-7; clone_size: once; d_call: -; cdr3_length: 11; v_call: TRBV2; cdr3_nt: TGTGCCAGCAGTGTAAAGGGGGAGCAGTACTTC; cdr3_aa: CASSVKGEQYF
j_call: TRBJ1-6; clone_size: few; d_call: -; cdr3_length: 15; v_call: TRBV19; cdr3_nt: TGTGCCAGTAGTCCCGGGTTCGGGGTGAATTCACCCCTCCACTTT; cdr3_aa: CASSPGFGVNSPLHF
j_call: TRBJ2-7; clone_size: -; d_call: TRBD2; cdr3_length: 13; v_call: TRBV6-1; cdr3_nt: TGTGCCAGCAGGGGAGGGGAGACCTACGAGCAGTACTTC; cdr3_aa: CASRGGETYEQYF
j_call: TRBJ2-1; clone_size: -; d_call: -; cdr3_length: 19; v_call: TRBV4-3; cdr3_nt: TGCGCCAGCAGCCAAGAATGGGCTGGAGTGGGAGGCATGAGCAATGAGCAGTTCTTC; cdr3_aa: CASSQEWAGVGGMSNEQFF
j_call: TRBJ2-1; clone_size: once; d_call: -; cdr3_length: 14; v_call: TRBV5-1; cdr3_nt: TGCGCCAGCAGCTTCTACAGACCCTACAATGAGCAGTTCTTC; cdr3_aa: CASSFYRPYNEQFF
j_call: TRBJ2-3; clone_size: -; d_call: -; cdr3_length: 15; v_call: TRBV21-1; cdr3_nt: TGTGCCACTACCGGGACTGAGACTAGCACAGATACGCAGTATTTT; cdr3_aa: CATTGTETSTDTQYF
j_call: TRBJ2-4; clone_size: -; d_call: -; cdr3_length: 12; v_call: TRBV6-1; cdr3_nt: TGTGCCAGCAGTGAGAACAAGCGCATTCAGTACTTC; cdr3_aa: CASSENKRIQYF